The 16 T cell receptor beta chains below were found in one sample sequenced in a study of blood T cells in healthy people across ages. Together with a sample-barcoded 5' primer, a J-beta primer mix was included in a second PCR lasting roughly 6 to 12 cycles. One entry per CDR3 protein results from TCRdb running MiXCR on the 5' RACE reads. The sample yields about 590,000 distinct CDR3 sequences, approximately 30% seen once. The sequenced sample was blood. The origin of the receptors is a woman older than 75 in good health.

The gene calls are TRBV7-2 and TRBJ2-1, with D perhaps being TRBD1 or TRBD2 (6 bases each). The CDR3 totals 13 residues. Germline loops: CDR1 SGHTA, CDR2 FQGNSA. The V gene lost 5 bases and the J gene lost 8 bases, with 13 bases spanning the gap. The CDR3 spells CASSPGGYYEQFF. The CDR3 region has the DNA TGTGCCAGCAGCCCCGGGGGCTATTATGAGCAGTTCTTC. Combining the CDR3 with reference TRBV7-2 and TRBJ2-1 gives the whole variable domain GAGVSQSPSNKVTEKGKDVELRCDPISGHTALYWYRQSLGQGLEFLIYFQGNSAPDKSGLPSDRFSAERTGGSVSTLTIQRTQQEDSAVYLCASSPGGYYEQFFGPGTRLTVL.

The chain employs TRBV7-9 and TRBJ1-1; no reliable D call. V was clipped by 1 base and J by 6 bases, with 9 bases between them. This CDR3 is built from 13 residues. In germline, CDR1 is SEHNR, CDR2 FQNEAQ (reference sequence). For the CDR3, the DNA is TGTGCCAGCAGCTTAGTAGGGCCCGCTGAAGCTTTCTTT. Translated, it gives CASSLVGPAEAFF.

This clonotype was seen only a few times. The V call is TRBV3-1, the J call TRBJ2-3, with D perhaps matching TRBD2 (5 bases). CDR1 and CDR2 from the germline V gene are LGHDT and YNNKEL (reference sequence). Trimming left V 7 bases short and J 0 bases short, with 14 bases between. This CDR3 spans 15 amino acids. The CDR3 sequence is CASNLAPGSTDTQYF. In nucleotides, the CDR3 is TGTGCCAGCAACCTAGCCCCCGGGAGCACAGATACGCAGTATTTT.

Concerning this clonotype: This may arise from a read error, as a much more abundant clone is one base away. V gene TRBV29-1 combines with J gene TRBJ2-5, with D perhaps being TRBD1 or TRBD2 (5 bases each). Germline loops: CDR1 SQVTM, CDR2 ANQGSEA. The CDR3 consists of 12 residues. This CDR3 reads CSVRDGQEAQYF. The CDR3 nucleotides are TGCAGCGTCCGGGACGGCCAAGAGGCCCAGTACTTC.

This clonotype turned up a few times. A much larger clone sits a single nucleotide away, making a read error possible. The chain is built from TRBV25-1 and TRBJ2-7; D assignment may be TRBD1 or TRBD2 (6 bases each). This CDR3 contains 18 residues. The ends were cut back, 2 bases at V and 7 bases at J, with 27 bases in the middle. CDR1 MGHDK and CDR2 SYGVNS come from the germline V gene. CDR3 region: CASSEGGGLGGPYNEQYF. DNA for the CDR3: TGTGCCAGCAGTGAAGGGGGTGGCTTAGGGGGGCCGTACAATGAGCAGTACTTC.

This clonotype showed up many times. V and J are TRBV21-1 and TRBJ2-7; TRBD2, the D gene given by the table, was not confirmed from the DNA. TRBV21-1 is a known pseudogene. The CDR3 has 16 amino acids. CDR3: CASSKVEGLGYDEQYF. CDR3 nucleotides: TGTGCCAGCAGCAAAGTGGAGGGACTAGGATATGACGAGCAGTACTTC.

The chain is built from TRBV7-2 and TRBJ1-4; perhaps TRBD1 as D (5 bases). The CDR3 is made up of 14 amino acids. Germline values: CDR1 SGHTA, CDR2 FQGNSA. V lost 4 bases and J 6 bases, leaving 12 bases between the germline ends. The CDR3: CASSSPGGYEKLFF. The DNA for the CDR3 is TGTGCCAGCAGCTCCCCTGGGGGGTATGAAAAACTGTTTTTT. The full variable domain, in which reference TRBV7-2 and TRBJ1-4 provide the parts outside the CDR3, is GAGVSQSPSNKVTEKGKDVELRCDPISGHTALYWYRQSLGQGLEFLIYFQGNSAPDKSGLPSDRFSAERTGGSVSTLTIQRTQQEDSAVYLCASSSPGGYEKLFFGSGTQLSVL.

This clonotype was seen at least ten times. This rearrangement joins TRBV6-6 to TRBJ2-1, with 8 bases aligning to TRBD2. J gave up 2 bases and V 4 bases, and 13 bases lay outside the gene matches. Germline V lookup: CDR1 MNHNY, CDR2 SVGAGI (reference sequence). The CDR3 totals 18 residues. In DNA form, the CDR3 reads TGTGCCAGCAGTTTCCTTAGGGGGGCGGGGGGTACCTACAATGAGCAGTTCTTC. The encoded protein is CASSFLRGAGGTYNEQFF.

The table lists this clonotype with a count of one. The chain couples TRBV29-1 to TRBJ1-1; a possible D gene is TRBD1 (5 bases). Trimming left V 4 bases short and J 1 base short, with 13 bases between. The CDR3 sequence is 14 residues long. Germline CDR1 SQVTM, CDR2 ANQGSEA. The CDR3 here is CSVAGGAPNTEAFF. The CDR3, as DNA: TGCAGCGTTGCCGGAGGGGCGCCGAACACTGAAGCTTTCTTT.

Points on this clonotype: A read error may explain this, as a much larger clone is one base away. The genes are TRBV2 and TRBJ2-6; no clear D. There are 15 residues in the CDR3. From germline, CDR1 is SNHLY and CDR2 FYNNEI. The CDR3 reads CTSSVQPSGANVLTF. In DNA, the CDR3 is TGTACCAGCAGTGTACAGCCCTCTGGGGCCAACGTCCTGACTTTC.

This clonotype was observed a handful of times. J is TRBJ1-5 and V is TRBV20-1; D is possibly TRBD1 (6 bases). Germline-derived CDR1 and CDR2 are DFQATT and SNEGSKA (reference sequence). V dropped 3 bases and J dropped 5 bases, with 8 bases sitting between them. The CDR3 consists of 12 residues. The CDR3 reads CSASAGDQPQHF. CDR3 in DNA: TGCAGTGCTAGCGCAGGGGATCAGCCCCAGCATTTT.

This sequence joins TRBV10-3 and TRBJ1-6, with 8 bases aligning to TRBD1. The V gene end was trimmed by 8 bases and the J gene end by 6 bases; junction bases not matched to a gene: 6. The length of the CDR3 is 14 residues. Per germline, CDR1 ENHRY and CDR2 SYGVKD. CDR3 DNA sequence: TGTGCCATCGGACAGGGAACTAGTAATTCACCCCTCCACTTT. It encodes CAIGQGTSNSPLHF.

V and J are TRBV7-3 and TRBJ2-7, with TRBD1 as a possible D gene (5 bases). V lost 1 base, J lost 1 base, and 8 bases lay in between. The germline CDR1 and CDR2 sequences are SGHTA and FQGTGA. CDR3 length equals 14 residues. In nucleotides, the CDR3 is TGTGCCAGCAGCTTAATGGCAGGGTCCTACGAGCAGTACTTC. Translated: CASSLMAGSYEQYF.

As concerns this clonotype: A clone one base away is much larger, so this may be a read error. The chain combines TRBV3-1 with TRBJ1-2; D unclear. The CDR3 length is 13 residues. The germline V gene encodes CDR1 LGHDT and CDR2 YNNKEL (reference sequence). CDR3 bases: TGTGCCGGCAGCCAAGAGTTGAGAACTGGCTACACCTTC. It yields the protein CAGSQELRTGYTF.

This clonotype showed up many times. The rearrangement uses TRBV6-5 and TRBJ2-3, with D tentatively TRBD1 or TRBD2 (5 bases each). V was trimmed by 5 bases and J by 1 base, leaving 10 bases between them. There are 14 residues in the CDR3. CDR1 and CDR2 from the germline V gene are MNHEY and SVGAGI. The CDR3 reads CASSQGSGTDTQYF. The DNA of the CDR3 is TGTGCCAGCAGTCAGGGTAGCGGCACAGATACGCAGTATTTT.

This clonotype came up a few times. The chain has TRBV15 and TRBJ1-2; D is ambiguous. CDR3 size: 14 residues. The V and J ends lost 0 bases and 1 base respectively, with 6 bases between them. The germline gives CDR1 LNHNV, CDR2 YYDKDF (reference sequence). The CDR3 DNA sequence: TGTGCCACCAGCAGAGATTTTATTAACTATGGCTACACCTTC. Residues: CATSRDFINYGYTF.